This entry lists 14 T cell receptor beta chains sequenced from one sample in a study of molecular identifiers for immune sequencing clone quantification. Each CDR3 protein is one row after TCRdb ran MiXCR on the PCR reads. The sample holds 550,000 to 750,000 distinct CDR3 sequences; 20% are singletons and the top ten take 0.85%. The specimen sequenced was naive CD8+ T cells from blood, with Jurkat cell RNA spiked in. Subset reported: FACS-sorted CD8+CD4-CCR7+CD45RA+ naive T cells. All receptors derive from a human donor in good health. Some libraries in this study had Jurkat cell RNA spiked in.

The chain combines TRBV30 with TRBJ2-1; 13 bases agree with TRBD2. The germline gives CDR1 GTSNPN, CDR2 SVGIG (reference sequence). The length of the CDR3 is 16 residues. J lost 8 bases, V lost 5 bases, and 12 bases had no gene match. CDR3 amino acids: CAWGIGLAGAGDEQFF. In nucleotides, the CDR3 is TGTGCCTGGGGAATCGGACTAGCGGGGGCTGGGGATGAGCAGTTCTTC.

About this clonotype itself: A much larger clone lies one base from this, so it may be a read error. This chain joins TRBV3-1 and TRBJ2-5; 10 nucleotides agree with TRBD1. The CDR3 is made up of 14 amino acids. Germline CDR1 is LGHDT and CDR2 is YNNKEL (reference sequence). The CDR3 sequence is CAGSPGTGEETQYF. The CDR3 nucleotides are TGTGCCGGCAGCCCGGGGACAGGGGAAGAGACCCAGTACTTC.

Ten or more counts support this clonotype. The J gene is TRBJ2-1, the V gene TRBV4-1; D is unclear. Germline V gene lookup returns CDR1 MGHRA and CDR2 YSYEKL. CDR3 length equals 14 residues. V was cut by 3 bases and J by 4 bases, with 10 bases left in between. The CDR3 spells CASSQGWGYNEQFF. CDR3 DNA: TGCGCCAGCAGCCAGGGATGGGGTTACAATGAGCAGTTCTTC.

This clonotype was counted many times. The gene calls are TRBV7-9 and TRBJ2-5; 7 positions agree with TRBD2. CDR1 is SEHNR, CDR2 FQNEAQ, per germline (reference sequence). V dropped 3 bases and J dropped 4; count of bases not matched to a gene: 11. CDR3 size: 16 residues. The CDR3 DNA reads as TGTGCCAGCAGCTTCCAAGTCGTGGCTAGCGGAGAGACCCAGTACTTC. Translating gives CASSFQVVASGETQYF.

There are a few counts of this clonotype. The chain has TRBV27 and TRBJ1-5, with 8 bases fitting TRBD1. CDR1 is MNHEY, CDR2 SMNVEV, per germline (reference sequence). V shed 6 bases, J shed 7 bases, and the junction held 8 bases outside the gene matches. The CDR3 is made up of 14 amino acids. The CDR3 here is CASRPMTGVQPQHF. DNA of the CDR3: TGTGCCAGCAGGCCTATGACAGGGGTCCAGCCCCAGCATTTT.

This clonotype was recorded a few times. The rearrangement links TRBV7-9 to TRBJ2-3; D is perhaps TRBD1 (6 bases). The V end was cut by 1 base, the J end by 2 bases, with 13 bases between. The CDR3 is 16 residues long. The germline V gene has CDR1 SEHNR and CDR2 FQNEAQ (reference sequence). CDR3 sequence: CASSLGQGTITDTQYF. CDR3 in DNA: TGTGCCAGCAGCTTAGGGCAGGGGACCATCACAGATACGCAGTATTTT.

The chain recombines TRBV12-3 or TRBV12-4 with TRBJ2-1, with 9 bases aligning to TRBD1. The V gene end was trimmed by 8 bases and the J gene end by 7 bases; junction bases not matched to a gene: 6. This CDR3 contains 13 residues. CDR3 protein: CASGRDRVNEQFF. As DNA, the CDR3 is TGTGCCAGCGGTCGGGACAGGGTTAATGAGCAGTTCTTC.

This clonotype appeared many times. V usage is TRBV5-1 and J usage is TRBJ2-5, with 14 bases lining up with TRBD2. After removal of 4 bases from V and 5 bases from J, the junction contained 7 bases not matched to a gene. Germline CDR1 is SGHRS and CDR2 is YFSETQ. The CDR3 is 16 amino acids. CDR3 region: CASSGSGTSGSETQYF. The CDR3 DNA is TGCGCCAGCAGCGGGTCCGGGACTAGCGGGAGTGAGACCCAGTACTTC.

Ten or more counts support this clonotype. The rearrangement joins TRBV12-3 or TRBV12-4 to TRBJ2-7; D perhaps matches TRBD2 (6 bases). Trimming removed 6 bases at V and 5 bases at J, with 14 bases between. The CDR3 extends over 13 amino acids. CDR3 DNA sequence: TGTGCCAGCAGGATCGGGGGAGTCGACGAGCAGTACTTC. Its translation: CASRIGGVDEQYF.

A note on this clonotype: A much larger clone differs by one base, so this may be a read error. In DNA form, the CDR3 reads TGCAGCGTTCCGGGTCCGGGTCTCCCTGGAAACACCATATATTTT. Protein product: CSVPGPGLPGNTIYF. The chain combines TRBV29-1 with TRBJ1-3, with D uncertain. The ends were cut back, 5 bases at V and 2 bases at J, with 16 bases in the middle. Germline lookup yields CDR1 SQVTM and CDR2 ANQGSEA. The CDR3 contains 15 residues.

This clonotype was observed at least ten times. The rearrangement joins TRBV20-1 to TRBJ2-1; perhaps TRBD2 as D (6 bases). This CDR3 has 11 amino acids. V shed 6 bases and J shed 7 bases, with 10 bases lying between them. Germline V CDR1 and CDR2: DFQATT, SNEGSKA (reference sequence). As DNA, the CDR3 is TGCAGTGCAAGACTAGTAAATGAGCAGTTCTTC. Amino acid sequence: CSARLVNEQFF.

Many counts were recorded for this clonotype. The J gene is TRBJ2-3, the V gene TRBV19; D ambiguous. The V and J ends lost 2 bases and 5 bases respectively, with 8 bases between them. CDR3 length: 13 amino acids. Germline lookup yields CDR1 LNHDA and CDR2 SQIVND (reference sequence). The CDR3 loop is CASSIILIDTQYF. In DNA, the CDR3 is TGTGCCAGTAGTATAATACTTATAGATACGCAGTATTTT. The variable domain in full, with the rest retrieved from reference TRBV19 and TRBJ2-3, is DGGITQSPKYLFRKEGQNVTLSCEQNLNHDAMYWYRQDPGQGLRLIYYSQIVNDFQKGDIAEGYSVSREKKESFPLTVTSAQKNPTAFYLCASSIILIDTQYFGPGTRLTVL.

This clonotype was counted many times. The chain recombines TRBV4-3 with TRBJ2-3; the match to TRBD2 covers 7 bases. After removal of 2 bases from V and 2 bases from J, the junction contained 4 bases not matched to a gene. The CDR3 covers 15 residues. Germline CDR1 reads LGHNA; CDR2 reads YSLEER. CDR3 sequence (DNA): TGCGCCAGCAGCCAACTCACTAGCGCCACAGATACGCAGTATTTT. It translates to CASSQLTSATDTQYF.

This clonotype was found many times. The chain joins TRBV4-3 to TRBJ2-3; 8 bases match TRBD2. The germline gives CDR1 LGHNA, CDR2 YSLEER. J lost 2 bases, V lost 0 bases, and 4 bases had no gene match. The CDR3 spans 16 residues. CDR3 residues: CASSQDSSGITDTQYF. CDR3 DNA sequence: TGCGCCAGCAGCCAAGATAGTAGCGGGATCACAGATACGCAGTATTTT.